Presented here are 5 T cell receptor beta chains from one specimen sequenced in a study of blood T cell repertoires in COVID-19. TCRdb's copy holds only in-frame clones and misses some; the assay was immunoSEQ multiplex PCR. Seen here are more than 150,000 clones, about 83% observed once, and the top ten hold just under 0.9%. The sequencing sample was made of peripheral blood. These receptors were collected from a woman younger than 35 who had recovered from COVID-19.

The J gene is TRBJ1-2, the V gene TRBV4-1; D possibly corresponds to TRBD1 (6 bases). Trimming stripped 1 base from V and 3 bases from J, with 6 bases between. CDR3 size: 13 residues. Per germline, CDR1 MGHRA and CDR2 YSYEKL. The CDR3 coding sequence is TGCGCCAGCAGCCAAGCAGGGGACTATGGCTACACCTTC. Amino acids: CASSQAGDYGYTF.

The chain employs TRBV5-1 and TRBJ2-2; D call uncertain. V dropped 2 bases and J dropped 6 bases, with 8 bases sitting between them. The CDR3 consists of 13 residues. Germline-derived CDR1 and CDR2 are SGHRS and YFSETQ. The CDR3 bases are TGCGCCAGCAGCTTCCTAGTACCCGGGGAGCTGTTTTTT. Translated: CASSFLVPGELFF.

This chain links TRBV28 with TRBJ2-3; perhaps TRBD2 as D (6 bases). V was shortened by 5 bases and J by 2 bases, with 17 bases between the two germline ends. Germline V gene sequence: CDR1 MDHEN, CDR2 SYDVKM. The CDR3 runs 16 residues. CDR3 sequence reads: CASSTPGTLVTDTQYF. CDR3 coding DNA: TGTGCCAGCAGTACCCCGGGGACTTTAGTCACAGATACGCAGTATTTT.

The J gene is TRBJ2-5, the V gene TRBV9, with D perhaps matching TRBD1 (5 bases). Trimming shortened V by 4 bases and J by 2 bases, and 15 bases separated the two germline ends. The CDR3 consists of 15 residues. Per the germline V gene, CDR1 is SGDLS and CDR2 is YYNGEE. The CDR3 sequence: CASSPHLRTQETQYF. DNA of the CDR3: TGTGCCAGCAGCCCCCACCTAAGGACACAAGAGACCCAGTACTTC.

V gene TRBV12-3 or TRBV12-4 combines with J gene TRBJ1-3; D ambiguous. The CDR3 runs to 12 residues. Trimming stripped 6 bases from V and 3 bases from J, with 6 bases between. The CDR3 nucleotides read TGTGCCAGCAGGTACAGTGGAAACACCATATATTTT. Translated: CASRYSGNTIYF.